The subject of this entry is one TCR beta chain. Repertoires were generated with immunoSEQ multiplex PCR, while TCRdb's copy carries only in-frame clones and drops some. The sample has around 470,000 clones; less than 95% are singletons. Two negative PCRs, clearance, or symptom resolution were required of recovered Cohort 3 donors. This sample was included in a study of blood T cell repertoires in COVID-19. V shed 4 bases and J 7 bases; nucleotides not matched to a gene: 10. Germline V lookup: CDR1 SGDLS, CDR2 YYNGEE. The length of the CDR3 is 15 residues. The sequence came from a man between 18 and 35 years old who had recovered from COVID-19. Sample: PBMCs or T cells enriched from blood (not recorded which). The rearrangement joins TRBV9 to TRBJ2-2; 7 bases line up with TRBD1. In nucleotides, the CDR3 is TGTGCCAGCAGCCCTGGGACAGAAACAGGCGGGGAGCTGTTTTTT. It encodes CASSPGTETGGELFF.